A single sample is the source of the 11 T cell receptor beta chains below, sequenced in a study of T cell repertoires in cytomegalovirus infection (dated by TCRdb to the late 2010s). Sequencing took place on an Illumina HiSeq 1500. TCRdb applied fastp at Q25 and MiXCR to the public reads, then kept only in-frame beta chains. Entries that share a CDR3 protein sequence are merged under the most common genes and DNA. The table for this sample lists about 160,000 distinct CDR3 sequences; approximately 17% of them were counted only once. The ten biggest clones cover 18% of the sample. Sequencing was done on a sample of CD8+ T cells from PBMCs. The receptors shown here come from a human donor in good health (CMV status not recorded). Some clones in this sample may be carry-over from other donors' samples.

V and J are TRBV7-2 and TRBJ2-7; D possibly corresponds to TRBD1 (5 bases). Germline lookup yields CDR1 SGHTA and CDR2 FQGNSA. The V end lost 0 bases, the J end lost 6 bases, and 9 bases lay between the germline ends. This CDR3 is built from 13 residues. The CDR3 sequence is CASSLATQGEQYF. The CDR3 DNA is TGTGCCAGCAGCTTAGCTACTCAGGGCGAGCAGTACTTC.

This clonotype has more than one count but fewer than ten. The genes are TRBV9 and TRBJ2-3; 8 bases are a match to TRBD2. Germline CDR1 and CDR2: SGDLS and YYNGEE. The CDR3 is made up of 15 amino acids. J gave up 5 bases and V 0 bases, and 5 bases lay outside the gene matches. CDR3: CASSVEPGLVDTQYF. DNA of the CDR3: TGTGCCAGCAGCGTAGAACCGGGACTAGTAGATACGCAGTATTTT.

Concerning this clonotype: A much larger clone differs by one base, so this may be a read error. V gene TRBV7-8 combines with J gene TRBJ1-2; TRBD1 matches 7 bases. Germline values: CDR1 SGHVS, CDR2 FQNEAQ. This CDR3 spans 15 amino acids. CDR3 DNA sequence: TGTGCCGGCAGCTTATCTCGGGACAGTCCTTATGGCTACACCTTC. It encodes CAGSLSRDSPYGYTF.

The chain has TRBV6-5 and TRBJ2-1; 8 bases are shared with TRBD2. J gave up 10 bases and V 2 bases, and 19 bases lay outside the gene matches. Germline assignment: CDR1 MNHEY and CDR2 SVGAGI. CDR3 length equals 18 residues. The CDR3 sequence is CASSYPLEGSGATYEQFF. The CDR3 region has the DNA TGTGCCAGCAGTTACCCCCTCGAGGGTAGCGGGGCGACGTACGAGCAGTTCTTC.

This clonotype was recorded a few times. The chain links TRBV7-8 to TRBJ1-5; TRBD1 aligns across 7 bases. J gave up 0 bases and V 5 bases, and 13 bases lay outside the gene matches. The germline V gene encodes CDR1 SGHVS and CDR2 FQNEAQ. This CDR3 comprises 18 residues. The CDR3 nucleotides are TGTGCCAGCAGCATCCTACAGGGGAAGGCATCTAGCAATCAGCCCCAGCATTTT. This translates into CASSILQGKASSNQPQHF.

V is TRBV9 and J is TRBJ2-3; 11 bases are shared with TRBD1. The CDR3 spans 16 residues. V gave up 4 bases and J gave up 4 bases; unmatched junction bases: 8. CDR1 and CDR2 (germline): SGDLS, YYNGEE. CDR3 DNA: TGTGCCAGCAGCCCGCGAGGGGGACAGGGGGCAGATACGCAGTATTTT. Residues: CASSPRGGQGADTQYF.

The chain combines TRBV7-3 with TRBJ2-3; 7 nucleotides align to TRBD2. Germline V gives CDR1 SGHTA, CDR2 FQGTGA. With 2 bases clipped from V and 2 bases from J, the junction kept 10 bases outside the gene matches. This CDR3 comprises 17 residues. The CDR3 spells CASSLGSTGGYTDTQYF. The CDR3 region has the DNA TGTGCCAGCAGCTTAGGTAGTACGGGGGGATACACAGATACGCAGTATTTT.

V gene TRBV5-1 combines with J gene TRBJ1-2; D may be TRBD1 (5 bases). This CDR3 is 14 amino acids long. Trimming removed 4 bases from V and 0 bases from J, with 10 bases in between. Germline V gives CDR1 SGHRS, CDR2 YFSETQ. The CDR3 region is CASSPGLTNYGYTF. DNA for the CDR3: TGCGCCAGCAGCCCGGGACTCACTAACTATGGCTACACCTTC.

The chain couples TRBV6-2 or TRBV6-3 to TRBJ2-7, with a tentative D call TRBD1 (5 bases). CDR1 MNHEY and CDR2 SVGEGT come from the germline V gene. CDR3 size: 16 residues. V dropped 3 bases and J dropped 0 bases, with 15 bases sitting between them. The CDR3 DNA is TGTGCCAGCAGTTATTTTATTGGACAAAACTCCTACGAGCAGTACTTC. Translated, it gives CASSYFIGQNSYEQYF.

This clonotype was seen a few times. The chain links TRBV12-5 to TRBJ1-3; D uncertain. There are 13 residues in the CDR3. The V end was cut by 7 bases, the J end by 0 bases, with 7 bases between. CDR1 and CDR2 (germline): LGHNT, FRNRAP. CDR3 sequence: CASASSSGNTIYF. The CDR3 DNA is TGTGCTAGTGCCAGTAGCTCTGGAAACACCATATATTTT.

The CDR3 DNA is TGTGCCAGCCTGGGGGCTACCTACGAGCAGTACTTC. It yields the protein CASLGATYEQYF. The chain has TRBV6-6 and TRBJ2-7; weak D call: TRBD1 (6 bases). The germline gives CDR1 MNHNY, CDR2 SVGAGI (reference sequence). Trimming shortened V by 8 bases and J by 2 bases, and 10 bases separated the two germline ends. The CDR3 extends over 12 amino acids.